This TCR beta chain was observed in a study of cytomegalovirus exposure and HLA in healthy donors (dated by TCRdb to about 2017). Regarding the complete study: An earlier analysis of under 600 of the donors reported 250 to 300 Gb of sequence data and about 100 million unique TCR beta sequences from about 200 million T cells. Among a few hundred genotyped donors of the cohort, an average of roughly 240,000 unique TCR beta nucleotide sequences were sequenced per donor, 15% to 20% of them non-productive. To decide whether each TCR beta V gene segment behaved as functional or pseudogenic, an earlier analysis of nearly 600 of the donors relied on high-throughput TCR beta sequencing. The study was designed to test whether signatures of past pathogen exposure could be identified by cataloging public T cell receptors. Rather than using new phenotypic data, the later analysis identified candidate immune exposures from TCR beta sequences and from how often those sequences occurred across donors. Donor age, sex, ethnicity and CMV serostatus were compiled together with the repertoire data. The number of donors typed differed by locus, with about 629-630 for A, B, C, DRB1 and DQB1, more than 500 for DQA1, some 570 for DPA1, and about 450 for DPB1. Both class I and class II loci were covered by HLA typing, at four-digit resolution. The study profiled the T cell repertoires of more than 500 subjects by immunosequencing and related them to cytomegalovirus serostatus. Among the roughly 390 genotyped donors, around 81% belonged to the genetic ancestry cluster associated with self-reported Caucasian donors. A later genetic analysis took genome-wide SNP genotypes for about 55% of the 666 donors and used that subset as a discovery cohort. A separate validation cohort of 100 to 150 different subjects was used in addition to the roughly 700-subject first cohort. A later analysis re-examined previously published TCR beta repertoires from 610 or so donors and added high-resolution HLA genotyping to investigate patterns of TCR occurrence. Around 300 gigabases of sequencing data and tens of millions of unique TCR sequences were included in an early release covering 550 to 650 HLA-typed donors. All discovery cohort repertoires had been generated using a single sequencing platform. Because of strong linkage in the cohort, roughly five DR-DQ haplotypes were treated as single units for association and clustering. The study combined high-throughput TCR immunosequencing, statistical association of individual TCRs with disease status, and machine learning to predict cytomegalovirus infection status. What the research found in general, with its limitations: A later genetic analysis reported fewer N-insertions in productive TCRs among donors in an Asian-associated ancestry cluster than the roughly 690-donor mean. A later analysis found that TCR association rates varied across HLA loci, with DRB1 alleles showing the most associated TCRs and HLA-C alleles the fewest. An association between a missense DCLRE1C variant and V-gene and J-gene trimming of TCR beta chains was found in a later genetic analysis and replicated in an independent cohort. Assigning TCR associations to individual alleles was difficult when HLA alleles, especially DR and DQ, strongly co-occurred. The classifier was reported to diagnose cytomegalovirus status with high specificity and sensitivity in both the original cohort and the validation cohort. According to a later analysis, parvovirus B19, influenza, CMV and Epstein-Barr virus appeared linked to several top co-occurrence clusters. In an earlier analysis of 587 of the donors, most TCR beta V segments were observed in productive rearrangements about 87% or about 30% of the time, broadly matching IMGT annotations. Correlated functional status among segregating V segments might reflect linkage disequilibrium, but an unknown experimental factor could not be ruled out. Some IMGT-functional V segments, including TRBV6-2 and TRBV6-3, could not be told apart with the 87-base-pair reads, so those segments were excluded. A cluster of highly shared sequence variants was judged likely to represent a technical artifact of the sequencing pipeline. A further reported finding was that TCR beta sequences accurately predicted the HLA-A and HLA-B alleles for most subjects in the first cohort. A total of roughly 160 TCR beta chains were listed by the study as associated with cytomegalovirus. Presence/absence analyses assumed roughly uniform sequencing depth across donors, an assumption that may not hold. Most TCR sequences were observed very rarely across donors, whereas some public TCRs were present in many individuals. Specific HLA alleles were associated with 15,000 to 20,000 TCR beta sequences at a false discovery rate of 0.05 in a later analysis. Three of the identified cytomegalovirus-associated TCR beta chains were confirmed in vitro to be specific for cytomegalovirus antigens. According to the authors, the approach could potentially be generalized to other disease states and immunological phenotypes. This cohort had only TCR beta chains sequenced, and the lack of alpha or paired-chain data limited which features could be detected. Because some donors lacked HLA typing at each locus, the association tests relied only on the typed subset. A later analysis found that HLA-associated TCR beta chains were more clonally expanded and had lower generation probabilities than equally common non-associated chains. In a later analysis, most CMV-associated TCR beta chains were found to appear HLA-restricted, with HLA associations seemingly driven largely by CMV exposure. Immune exposure information for the cohort was limited to CMV serostatus. Because counts were too low, 15 to 20 rarely observed V segments, including chromosome 9 orphons, were excluded from the earlier analysis of 587 of the donors.

The CDR3 goes from the cysteine to the phenylalanine over 14 residues. Only the CDR3 DNA stays, 42 bases, in frame from base 1. CDR1 and CDR2 (SEHNR, FQNEAQ) derive from the germline V gene (reference sequence). The cohort was made up of approximately 700 healthy bone marrow donors. At the time of sampling, every cohort member was nominally healthy, though immune exposures that went unrecorded were likely present. The donor was CMV seropositive and belonged to the group of some 290 seropositive cohort members. Every donor gave a peripheral blood sample, and the peripheral blood mononuclear cells from that sample were used for TCR beta sequencing. The Qiagen DNeasy Blood Extraction Kit was used to extract genomic DNA from the blood cell samples. The library relied on the immunoSEQ multiplex PCR assay. The multiplex PCR relied on a mix of 60 forward primers for TCR Vbeta segments and 13 reverse primers for TCR Jbeta segments. Amplification of the CDR3 region of rearranged TCR beta genes was performed with a multiplex PCR assay on genomic DNA. The amplified TCR beta libraries were sequenced on the Illumina HiSeq System as 87-base-pair reads. The study's own analysis went as follows. Across the 700 or so repertoires, a later analysis counted tens of millions of unique TCR beta chains, roughly 11 million of which were shared by at least two donors. Raw reads were error-corrected and collapsed into unique sequences by a nearest-neighbor algorithm in which closely related sequences were merged to remove PCR and sequencing errors. CDR3 sequences were aligned to IMGT reference sequences to assign V, D and J gene segments. For a sequence to be retained, a match of at least six nucleotides was required to both a V gene segment and a J gene segment. Rearrangements were called productive when the CDR3 lacked stop codons and stayed in frame with V and J; all others were non-productive. CDR3 was defined by IMGT convention, running from the second conserved V-encoded cysteine to the conserved J-encoded phenylalanine. The earlier analysis of approximately 500 of the donors excluded sequences that lacked an unambiguous match to a single V gene segment. An earlier analysis of some 610 of the donors called V segments functional above 56.7% productive rearrangements and segregating when the between-donor standard deviation exceeded 5%. A statistical classification framework was built to diagnose cytomegalovirus status from the catalog of TCR beta chain sequences. In a later analysis, V and J genes were assigned by comparing TCR nucleotide sequences against IMGT/GENE-DB human TR gene sequences. Using the TCRdist pipeline, a later analysis assigned CDR3 sequences along with most-parsimonious VDJ recombination scenarios. In a later analysis, every TCR beta chain was defined by the combination of its CDR3 amino acid sequence and its V-gene family, and reads without a unique V-gene family were dropped. In a later analysis, fewer than 650 highly shared, low-generation-probability nucleotide sequences were removed to address suspected cross-contamination and a sequencing artifact. In a later analysis, a clonal expansion index for each public chain was calculated from normalized within-repertoire ranks of inferred template counts. In a later analysis, generation probabilities were computed using a VDJ recombination model fitted to out-of-frame rearrangements, and the results were checked against IGoR. A later analysis scored TCR-TCR, TCR-HLA and TCR-CMV co-occurrence with hypergeometric tests, applying a repertoire-size bias correction to TCR pairs. In a later analysis, false discovery rates were estimated by permuting HLA or CMV assignments 20 times. In a later analysis, co-occurring TCRs were grouped using DBSCAN, with TCRdist sequence similarity added in when clustering inside HLA-allele-positive subsets. Repertoires with fewer than 30,000 or more than 120,000 public chains were left out of co-occurrence clustering, as were five repertoires with anomalous nucleotide sharing. TCRdb re-hosts the immuneACCESS table, in-frame sequences only. Its copies lack some clones; in the studies checked, an unresolved V gene accounts for under half of them, and the cause for the rest is not known. The V and J calls and the clone size are those of that table, but D and trimming were determined from the DNA. Counted in this sample were 100,000 or so clones; about 68% of them appeared once. Clones ranked in the top ten supply roughly an eighth of the sample.

Note on this clone: Which antigen it targets is not known. One junction end does not reproduce the germline sequence, and a read error may be involved.

This clonotype was obtained from a male donor in good health and CMV-seropositive. Sequencing was carried out using PBMCs. The V gene is TRBV7-9 and the J gene is TRBJ1-5; a confident D gene designation cannot be given. The CDR3 loop reads CSSSPGVIYEPQHF. The bases are TGTTCCAGCAGCCCCGGGGTCATCTATGAGCCCCAGCATTTT. The reference TRBV7-9 and TRBJ1-5 proteins fill in what lies around the CDR3, so the full variable domain reads DTGVSQNPRHKITKRGQNVTFRCDPISEHNRLYWYRQTLGQGPEFLTYFQNEAQLEKSRLLSDRFSAERPKGSFSTLEIQRTEQGDSAMYLCSSSPGVIYEPQHFGDGTRLSIL.